These 2 T cell receptor beta chains originate from one sample sequenced in a study of T cell repertoires in cytomegalovirus infection. Their recognized antigens are unknown. TCRdb independently ran MiXCR on the reads; one entry per CDR3 protein. The sample shows about 470,000 distinct CDR3 sequences, more than 40% of them seen only once. The sequenced sample was cultured PBMCs, obtained from culture after CMV antigen stimulation. The receptors shown here come from a human donor in good health (CMV status not recorded). Some clones in this sample may be carry-over from other donors' samples.

The gene calls are TRBV29-1 and TRBJ2-2; D perhaps matches TRBD1 (5 bases). Germline V lookup: CDR1 SQVTM, CDR2 ANQGSEA. CDR3 size: 16 residues. Trimming removed 6 bases from V and 2 bases from J, with 19 bases in between. The CDR3 coding sequence is TGCAGCGTCCCCATTTTGCGACAGAGAAACACCGGGGAGCTGTTTTTT. Amino acid sequence: CSVPILRQRNTGELFF.

There are a few counts of this clonotype. This chain uses TRBV7-2 with TRBJ2-4; the match to TRBD1 covers 7 bases. The V gene's germline CDR1 is SGHTA and CDR2 FQGNSA. The CDR3 contains 13 residues. V gave up 10 bases and J gave up 3 bases; unmatched junction bases: 6. Written as DNA, the CDR3 is TGTGCCACCAGGGGGAGCGGCAAAAACATTCAGTACTTC. Translated, it gives CATRGSGKNIQYF.